Presented here are 4 T cell receptor beta chains from one specimen sequenced in a study of tumor-infiltrating lymphocytes in oesophageal squamous cell carcinoma. TCRdb processed the PCR reads anew with MiXCR; each CDR3 protein has one entry. The repertoire holds more than 9,500 distinct CDR3 sequences, with roughly 50% as singletons. Sequencing was performed on esophageal tumor tissue. The receptors stem from a male donor with esophageal squamous cell carcinoma.

This sequence joins TRBV28 and TRBJ2-5, with TRBD2 matching 10 bases. The DNA end is more similar to TRBJ2-1, so the J call may be wrong. This CDR3 is built from 14 residues. Per germline, CDR1 MDHEN and CDR2 SYDVKM. The CDR3 nucleotides are TGTGCCACCCTAGCGGGAGTCTCCTACAATGAGCAGTTCTTC. As protein: CATLAGVSYNEQFF.

The V call is TRBV6-1, the J call TRBJ2-7; 11 positions agree with TRBD1. CDR3 length: 15 residues. With V trimmed by 3 bases and J by 6 bases, 7 bases remained unmatched. CDR1 is MNHNS and CDR2 is SASEGT in the germline V gene. CDR3 bases: TGTGCCAGCAGTGAGTTGGAGGACAGGGGGCCCGAGCAGTACTTC. Its protein is CASSELEDRGPEQYF.

The V and J genes are TRBV4-1 and TRBJ2-5; 9 nucleotides agree with TRBD2. The J call may be incorrect, as the DNA end agrees better with TRBJ2-7. Per germline, CDR1 MGHRA and CDR2 YSYEKL. The CDR3 loop spans 15 amino acids. The DNA of the CDR3 is TGCGCCAGCAGTTCAAGAGGCGGGGGGGGGTACGAGCAGTACTTC. As protein: CASSSRGGGGYEQYF.

This clonotype has a count of ten or more. A much larger clone sits a single nucleotide away, making a read error possible. The J gene is TRBJ2-7, the V gene TRBV25-1, with D perhaps assigned TRBD1 or TRBD2 (5 bases each). V was trimmed by 1 base and J by 7 bases, leaving 20 bases between them. This CDR3 region has 16 residues. Germline CDR1 MGHDK, CDR2 SYGVNS. The CDR3 here is CASSEWGSTVYNEQYF. CDR3 nucleotides: TGTGCCAGCAGTGAATGGGGGAGCACAGTCTACAATGAGCAGTACTTC.